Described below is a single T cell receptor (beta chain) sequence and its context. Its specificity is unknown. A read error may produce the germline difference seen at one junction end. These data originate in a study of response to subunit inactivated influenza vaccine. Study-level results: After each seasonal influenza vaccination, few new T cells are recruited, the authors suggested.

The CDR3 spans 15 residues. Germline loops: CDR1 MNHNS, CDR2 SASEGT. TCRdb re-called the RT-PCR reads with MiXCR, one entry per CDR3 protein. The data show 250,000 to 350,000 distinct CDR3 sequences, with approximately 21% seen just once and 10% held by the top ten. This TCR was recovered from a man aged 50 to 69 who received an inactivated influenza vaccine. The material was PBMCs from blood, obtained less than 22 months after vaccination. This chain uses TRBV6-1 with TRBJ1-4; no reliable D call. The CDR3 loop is CASSEAQATNETLFF. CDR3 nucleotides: TGTGCCAGCAGTGAAGCGCAAGCAACTAATGAAACACTGTTTTTT.